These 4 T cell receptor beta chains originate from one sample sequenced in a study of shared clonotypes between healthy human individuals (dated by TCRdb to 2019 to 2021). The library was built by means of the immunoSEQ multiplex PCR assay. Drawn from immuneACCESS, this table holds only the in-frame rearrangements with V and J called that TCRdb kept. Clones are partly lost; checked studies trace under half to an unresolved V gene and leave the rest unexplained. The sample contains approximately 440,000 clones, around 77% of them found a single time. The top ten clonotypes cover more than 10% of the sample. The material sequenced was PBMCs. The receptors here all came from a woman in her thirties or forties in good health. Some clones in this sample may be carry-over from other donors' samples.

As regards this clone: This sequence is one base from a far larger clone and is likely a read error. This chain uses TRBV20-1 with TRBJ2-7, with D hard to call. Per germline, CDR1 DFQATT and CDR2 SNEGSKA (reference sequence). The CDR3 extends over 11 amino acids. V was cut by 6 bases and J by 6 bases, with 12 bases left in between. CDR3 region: CSALWISEQYF. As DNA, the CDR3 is TGCAGTGCCCTCTGGATAAGCGAGCAGTACTTC.

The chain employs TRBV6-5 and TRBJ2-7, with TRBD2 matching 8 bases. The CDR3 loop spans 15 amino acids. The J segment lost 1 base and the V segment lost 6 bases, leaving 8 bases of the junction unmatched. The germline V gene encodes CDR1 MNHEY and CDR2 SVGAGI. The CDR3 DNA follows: TGTGCCAGCAGATTGGGACTAGGGGGTTCCTACGAGCAGTACTTC. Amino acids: CASRLGLGGSYEQYF.

CDR3 DNA sequence: TGCGCCAGCAGCCTATACGGTTTCGGCGATACAGATACGCAGTATTTT. This gives the protein CASSLYGFGDTDTQYF. The gene calls are TRBV5-1 and TRBJ2-3; D call uncertain. V was cut by 4 bases and J by 3 bases, with 18 bases left in between. The CDR3 has 16 amino acids. Germline lookup yields CDR1 SGHRS and CDR2 YFSETQ. Complete variable domain (other parts from reference TRBV5-1 and TRBJ2-3): KAGVTQTPRYLIKTRGQQVTLSCSPISGHRSVSWYQQTPGQGLQFLFEYFSETQRNKGNFPGRFSGRQFSNSRSEMNVSTLELGDSALYLCASSLYGFGDTDTQYFGPGTRLTVL.

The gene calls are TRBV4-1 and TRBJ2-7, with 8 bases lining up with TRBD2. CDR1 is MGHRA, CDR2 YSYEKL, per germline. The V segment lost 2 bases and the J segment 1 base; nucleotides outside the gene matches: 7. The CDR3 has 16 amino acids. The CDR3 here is CASSQYAGTSSYEQYF. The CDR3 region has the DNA TGCGCCAGCAGCCAATACGCCGGGACTAGTTCCTACGAGCAGTACTTC.